The text below deals with one T cell receptor (beta chain). What it binds is not known. The data originate from a study of beta chain features in type 1 diabetes. Study-level background: Patient and healthy donor groups were alike in age, gender and cell yields. Across the samples, more than 85 million sorted cells were examined in total. The study, taken as a whole, reports: Insertions at VDJ junctions were less frequent in type 1 diabetes patients. These patients also deleted more nucleotides at the same junctions. The study found that naive, central memory and Treg TCRB repertoires appeared more similar in patients than in healthy donors. Moderately but significantly shorter TCRB CDR3s were found in Type 1 diabetes patients in all four CD4+ subsets.

cDNA synthesis used the whole RNA isolate, giving expressed TCRB sequences. Libraries were prepared by immunoSEQ multiplex PCR; TCRdb keeps only in-frame clonotypes and omits some of them. The table includes hundreds of thousands of clones, roughly an eighth detected once. The V and J ends lost 1 base and 2 bases respectively, with 12 bases between them. CDR1 and CDR2 from the germline V gene are MNHEY and SVGAGI. This CDR3 comprises 15 residues. The clonotype originates from a man aged 18 to 29 with type 1 diabetes. The chain uses TRBV6-5 and TRBJ2-7; D might be TRBD2 (5 bases). Sequenced sample: naive CD4+ T cells from blood. The CDR3 is CASSYLGSSPYEQYF. The CDR3 DNA reads TGTGCCAGCAGTTACTTGGGGAGCTCCCCCTACGAGCAGTACTTC.